This note documents a single T cell receptor (beta chain) sequence. This CDR3 is built from 13 residues. Germline loops: CDR1 SEHNR, CDR2 FQNEAQ (reference sequence). The data belong to a study of CXCR3-negative and CXCR3-positive naive CD8 T cells. The libraries of TRB cDNA were constructed through 5' RACE using UMI labels. TCRdb reprocessed the 5' RACE reads, with one entry per CDR3 protein and no DNA. This sample lists roughly 70,000 distinct CDR3 sequences; its ten largest clones have nearly 1.5%. The TCR comes from a human donor in good health. Some clones in this sample may be carry-over from other donors' samples. V gene TRBV7-9 combines with J gene TRBJ1-1. Material for sequencing was naive CXCR3- CD8+ T cells from blood. Indicated subset: CD45RO-CCR7+CD27+CD95- naive CD8+ T cells lacking CXCR3 (TNR3-). This CDR3 reads CASSPVGFSEAFF.